The TCR beta chain described here comes from a study of blood T cell repertoires in COVID-19. Across the whole study: COVID-19 samples from acute and convalescent phases originated in the United States, Italy and Spain.

Data came from immunoSEQ multiplex PCR; TCRdb stores just in-frame clones and leaves some out. Here the sample spans roughly 290,000 clones, around 90% being singletons. All enrollees were roughly 18 to 89 years old and from 24 US areas. Participant-reported clinical history was the basis for cohort assignment. The TCR comes from a woman in her thirties or forties who had recovered from COVID-19. Sequenced material: PBMCs or T cells enriched from blood (not recorded which).

As DNA, the CDR3 is TGTGCCAGCAGCCAAGGCCCGGGACAAGGGTACAATGAGCAGTTCTTC. Translating it yields CASSQGPGQGYNEQFF. The chain recombines TRBV14 with TRBJ2-1, with TRBD1 as a possible D gene (6 bases). This CDR3 spans 16 amino acids. V dropped 1 base and J dropped 4 bases, with 14 bases sitting between them. Looked up from germline, CDR1 is SGHDN and CDR2 is FVKESK.